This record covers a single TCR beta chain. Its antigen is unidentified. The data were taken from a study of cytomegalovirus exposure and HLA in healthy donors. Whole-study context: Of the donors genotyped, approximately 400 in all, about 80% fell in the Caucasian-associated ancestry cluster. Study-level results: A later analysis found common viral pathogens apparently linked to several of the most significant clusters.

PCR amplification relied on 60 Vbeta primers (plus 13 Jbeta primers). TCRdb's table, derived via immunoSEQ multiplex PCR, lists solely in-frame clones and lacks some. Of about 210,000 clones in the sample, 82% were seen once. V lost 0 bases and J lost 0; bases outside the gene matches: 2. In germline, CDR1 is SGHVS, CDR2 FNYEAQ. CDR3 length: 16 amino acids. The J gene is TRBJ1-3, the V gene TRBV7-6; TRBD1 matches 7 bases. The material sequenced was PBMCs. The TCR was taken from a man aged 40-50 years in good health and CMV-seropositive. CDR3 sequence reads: CASSLAAGGSGNTIYF. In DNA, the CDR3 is TGTGCCAGCAGCTTAGCCGCAGGGGGCTCTGGAAACACCATATATTTT.